This T cell receptor beta chain is from a study of CD8 T cells in ankylosing spondylitis. Whole-study results and caveats: Several highly homologous variants made up a TCR beta motif, and this motif appeared characteristic of ankylosing spondylitis blood.

For TCR beta, libraries came from quantitative 5'-RACE with molecular barcodes. TCRdb reanalysed the 5' RACE reads using MiXCR and keeps one entry per CDR3 protein. In the table there are about 260,000 distinct CDR3 sequences, about 20% of which are singletons. Notes on this clonotype: What it binds is unknown.

The receptor was isolated from a male donor with ankylosing spondylitis or in good health (not recorded which). Sequenced input: blood, either unsorted or a sorted T cell fraction (not recorded which).

The CDR3 is CASSLTGTSQETQYF. The DNA for the CDR3 is TGCGCCAGCAGCTTGACAGGGACCAGCCAAGAGACCCAGTACTTC. The V gene is TRBV5-1, the J gene TRBJ2-5; the D gene is possibly TRBD1 (6 bases). This CDR3 region has 15 residues. CDR1 is SGHRS, CDR2 YFSETQ, per germline. Trimming stripped 1 base from V and 1 base from J, with 11 bases between.